The clone carrying this TCR beta chain was counted only a few times. Per germline, CDR1 SGHTA and CDR2 FQGNSA. V trimming: 1 base; J trimming: 8 bases; junction bases outside the gene matches: 14. This CDR3 has 16 amino acids. This sample is drawn from a study of T cells in Graves' hyperthyroidism and ophthalmopathy. TCR beta CDR3 region amplification was performed from RNA transcripts. HTBI primers were employed in a first-round RT-PCR of the TCR CDR3. One entry per CDR3 protein results from TCRdb running MiXCR on the multiplex PCR reads. In the table there are hundreds of thousands of distinct CDR3 sequences, about a sixth of which are singletons.

Specimen: blood. The J gene is TRBJ2-7, the V gene TRBV7-2; 7 bases line up with TRBD2. The source of this sequence is a young woman with Graves' hyperthyroidism. The CDR3 protein is CASSLGLGAGPTKQYF. CDR3 bases: TGTGCCAGCAGCTTAGGATTAGGAGCGGGGCCTACGAAGCAGTACTTC.